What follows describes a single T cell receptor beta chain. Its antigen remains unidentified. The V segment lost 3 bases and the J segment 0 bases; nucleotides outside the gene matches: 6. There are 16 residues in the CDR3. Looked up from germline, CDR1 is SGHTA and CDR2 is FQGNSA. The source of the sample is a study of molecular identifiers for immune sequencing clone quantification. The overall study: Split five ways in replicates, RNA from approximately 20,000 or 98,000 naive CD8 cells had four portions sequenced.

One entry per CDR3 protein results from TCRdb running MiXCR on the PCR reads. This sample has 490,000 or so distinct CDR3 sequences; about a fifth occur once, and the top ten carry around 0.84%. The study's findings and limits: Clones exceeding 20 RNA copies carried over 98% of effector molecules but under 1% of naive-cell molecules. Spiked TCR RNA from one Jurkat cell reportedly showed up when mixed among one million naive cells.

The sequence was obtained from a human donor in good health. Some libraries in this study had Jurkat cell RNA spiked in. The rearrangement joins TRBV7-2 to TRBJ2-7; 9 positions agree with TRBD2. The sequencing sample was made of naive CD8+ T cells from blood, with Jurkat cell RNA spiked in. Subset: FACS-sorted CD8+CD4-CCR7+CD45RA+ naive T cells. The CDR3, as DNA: TGTGCCAGCAGCTTCACTAGCGGGCCACTCTCCTACGAGCAGTACTTC. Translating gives CASSFTSGPLSYEQYF.